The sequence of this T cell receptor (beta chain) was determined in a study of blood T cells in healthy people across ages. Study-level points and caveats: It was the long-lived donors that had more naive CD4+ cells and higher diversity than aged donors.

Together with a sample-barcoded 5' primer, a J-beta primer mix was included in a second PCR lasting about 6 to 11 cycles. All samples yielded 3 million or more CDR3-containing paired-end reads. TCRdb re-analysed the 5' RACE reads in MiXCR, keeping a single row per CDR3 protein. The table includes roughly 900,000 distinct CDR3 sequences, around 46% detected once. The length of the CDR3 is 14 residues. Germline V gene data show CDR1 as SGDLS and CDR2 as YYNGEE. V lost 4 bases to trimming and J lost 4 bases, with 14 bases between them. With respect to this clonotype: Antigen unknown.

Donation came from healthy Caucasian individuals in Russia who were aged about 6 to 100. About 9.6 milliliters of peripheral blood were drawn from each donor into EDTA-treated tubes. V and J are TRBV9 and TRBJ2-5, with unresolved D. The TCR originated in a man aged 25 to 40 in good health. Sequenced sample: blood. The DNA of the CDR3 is TGTGCCAGCAGCCCGGAAGGGCTTGGAGAGACCCAGTACTTC. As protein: CASSPEGLGETQYF.